The clone carrying this T cell receptor beta chain was counted only a few times. The antigen remains unidentified. Time point denoted: patch test 3, about 24 weeks after DPC sensitization. Treatment noted: therapeutic diphenylcyclopropenone sensitization with weekly scalp DPC. People who gave samples had alopecia, were 18 to 70 years old, and were suitable for DPC. The source of the sample is a study of human T cells and chemical hapten exposure. Study details: Patch tests containing 0.01% DPC, applied to the upper back, were read at 6 days.

Individual cDNA molecules in this library carried unique molecular identifiers. TCRdb reprocessed the RACE reads with MiXCR, giving one entry per CDR3 protein. Of about 92,000 distinct CDR3 sequences listed, approximately 11% are singletons. Deletions cut 5 bases from V and 6 bases from J, with 13 bases between. Germline-derived CDR1 and CDR2 are MDHEN and SYDVKM. This CDR3 contains 13 residues. The study's findings and limits: Versus controls, significantly more large CDR3 similarity clusters arose from expanded TCRs.

This chain uses TRBV28 with TRBJ1-1, with TRBD1 as a possible D gene (6 bases). The sequences come from whole blood, collected in connection with sensitization to the hapten diphenylcyclopropenone (DPC). The origin of this receptor is a woman in her twenties or thirties with alopecia areata. Some clones in this sample may be carry-over from other donors' samples. The CDR3 loop reads CASSLQGGPEAFF. In DNA, the CDR3 is TGTGCCAGCAGTCTACAGGGCGGTCCTGAAGCTTTCTTT.